Listed below are T cell receptor beta chains from one sample, sequenced in a study of regulatory T cells in long-lasting Graves disease. TCRdb used MiXCR to reprocess the multiplex PCR reads, holding one entry per CDR3 protein. The sample has some 400,000 distinct CDR3 sequences, 15% seen once; the top ten hold 16%. The sample also formed part of further work on T cells in Graves' hyperthyroidism and ophthalmopathy.

The sequenced sample was peripheral blood mononuclear cells (PBMCs), obtained at new diagnosis, from a patient treated with antithyroid drugs. The receptors here all came from a young woman with Graves disease. Both conserved end residues are part of each CDR3. The order of the fields is J gene, D gene, clone size, V gene, CDR3 DNA, CDR3 protein. A D gene is named only where the DNA matches it firmly. The size field is filled for only some rows; it gives once, few, many or a size class.

>TRBJ1-1|-|many|TRBV20-1
TGCAGTGCCACAGCCTCACGAGGCACTGAAGCTTTCTTT
CSATASRGTEAFF
>TRBJ1-3|-|-|TRBV11-2
TGTGCCAGCAGCTCAACCTTACGGAGGGTGTTTTCTGGAAACACCATATATTTT
CASSSTLRRVFSGNTIYF
>TRBJ2-2|-|-|TRBV27
TGTGCCAGCAGTTTATCCTCCGGTTTTACCGGGGAGCTGTTTTTT
CASSLSSGFTGELFF
>TRBJ1-2|-|many|TRBV13
TGTGCCAGCAGCCTCGGTCGGGGGCGAGGCTACACCTTC
CASSLGRGRGYTF
>TRBJ1-1|-|few|TRBV10-1
TGCGCCAGCAGTGAAACTGGACGCCCGAACACTGAAGCTTTCTTT
CASSETGRPNTEAFF
>TRBJ1-2|TRBD1|few|TRBV4-2
TGTGCCAGCAGCCCCCGGGACAGCAACTATGGCTACACCTTC
CASSPRDSNYGYTF
>TRBJ1-5|-|-|TRBV11-2
TGTGCCAGCAGCACGTCGACGGGCAATCAGCCCCAGCATTTT
CASSTSTGNQPQHF
>TRBJ2-1|TRBD2|few|TRBV20-1
TGCAGTGCTAGACACGGACTAGCGGACTACAATGAGCAGTTCTTC
CSARHGLADYNEQFF
>TRBJ2-5|-|few|TRBV19
TGTGCCAGTAGTATAGGGGGGACACGTCAAGAGACCCAGTACTTC
CASSIGGTRQETQYF
>TRBJ1-1|-|many|TRBV6-1
TGTGCCAGCAGTGGCGGCGCGCGGACTGAAGCTTTCTTT
CASSGGARTEAFF
>TRBJ1-2|-|many|TRBV30
TGTGCCTGGGGGGAGAGAAAGTTTTATGGCTACACCTTC
CAWGERKFYGYTF
>TRBJ2-2|-|-|TRBV25-1
TGTGCCAGCAGTGAAATCGGGGGCAGGACCGGGGAGCTGTTTTTT
CASSEIGGRTGELFF
>TRBJ1-3|-|-|TRBV13
TGTGCCAGCAGCTCTATGAGTTCTGGAAACACCATATATTTT
CASSSMSSGNTIYF
>TRBJ2-5|-|few|TRBV7-6
TGTGCCAGCAGCCCCGGCAGTCGTGCAGAGACCCAGTACTTC
CASSPGSRAETQYF
>TRBJ1-2|-|-|TRBV3-1
TGTGCCAGCAGCCAAGGGGGACTGTATGGCTACACCTTC
CASSQGGLYGYTF
>TRBJ1-4|TRBD1|many|TRBV2
TGTGCCAGCAGGCCGGGACAGGGGGCAACTAATGAAAAACTGTTTTTT
CASRPGQGATNEKLFF
>TRBJ1-2|TRBD1|few|TRBV19
TGTGCCAGTAGTCCACAGGGGGTGGTGGGCTACACCTTC
CASSPQGVVGYTF
>TRBJ2-2|-|-|TRBV19
TGTGCCAGTAGCCCGGGACGGTTCACCGGGGAGCTGTTTTTT
CASSPGRFTGELFF
>TRBJ2-3|-|many|TRBV7-3
TGTGCCAGCAGCTTAGGAGCAGGGGGGGGCACAGATACGCAGTATTTT
CASSLGAGGGTDTQYF
>TRBJ2-3|TRBD1|few|TRBV14
TGTGCCAGCAGCCACTTCGGGACAGGGTTGAGAGATACGCAGTATTTT
CASSHFGTGLRDTQYF
>TRBJ1-2|TRBD1|-|TRBV20-1
TGCAGTGCTGATGACAGGGACTCTGGCTACACCTTC
CSADDRDSGYTF
>TRBJ1-5|TRBD1|many|TRBV9
TGTGCCAGCAGCGTAGGGACAGGGGTGGGTCAGCCCCAGCATTTT
CASSVGTGVGQPQHF
>TRBJ2-2|-|many|TRBV28
TGTGCCAGCAGGCCCTCCACCGGGGAGCTGTTTTTT
CASRPSTGELFF
>TRBJ2-7|TRBD2|many|TRBV20-1
TGCAGTGCTCCCCGACTAGCGGGACCATACGAGCAGTACTTC
CSAPRLAGPYEQYF
>TRBJ2-2|-|many|TRBV18
TGTGCCAGCTCACCACCGATAGCGAGAGGCACCGGGGAGCTGTTTTTT
CASSPPIARGTGELFF
>TRBJ2-2|-|few|TRBV9
TGTGCCAGCAGCGTCCAAGGGACTAACACCGGGGAGCTGTTTTTT
CASSVQGTNTGELFF
>TRBJ2-4|TRBD2|many|TRBV5-5
TGTGCCAGCAGTCCCGGGACTAGCGGGAGTTGGGACATTCAGTACTTC
CASSPGTSGSWDIQYF
>TRBJ2-7|-|many|TRBV28
TGTGCCAGCAGTTTATTGGCAGCCTACGAGCAGTACTTC
CASSLLAAYEQYF
>TRBJ2-1|-|few|TRBV20-1
TGCAGTGCTAGAGCTCCTAGCTTTGCCTACAATGAGCAGTTCTTC
CSARAPSFAYNEQFF
>TRBJ2-7|-|few|TRBV29-1
TGCAGCGTGGACATCGGGGGACCGTACTTC
CSVDIGGPYF
>TRBJ2-7|TRBD2|many|TRBV20-1
TGCAGTGCTATCCCCGGGACTAGCGCCTACGAGCAGTACTTC
CSAIPGTSAYEQYF
>TRBJ2-5|-|many|TRBV11-1
TGTGCCAGCAGCTTCGGACTTCAAGAGACCCAGTACTTC
CASSFGLQETQYF
>TRBJ1-3|TRBD1|many|TRBV28
TGTGCCAGCAGTTTAGACGGGACAGTCTCTGGAAACACCATATATTTT
CASSLDGTVSGNTIYF
>TRBJ1-4|-|-|TRBV2
TGTGCCAGCAGTGAACGGTCAGCAGGGCTAGAACTGTTTTTT
CASSERSAGLELFF
>TRBJ1-1|-|few|TRBV9
TGTGCCAGCAGCGTAAGGTCGGGTGGGGACCTGAACACTGAAGCTTTCTTT
CASSVRSGGDLNTEAFF
>TRBJ2-5|-|few|TRBV20-1
TGCAGTGCGAAAGTGCAAGAGACCCAGTACTTC
CSAKVQETQYF
>TRBJ2-5|-|-|TRBV20-1
TGCAGTGCTGGCACAGGGCGAGAGACCCAGTACTTC
CSAGTGRETQYF
>TRBJ2-6|-|many|TRBV6-2/TRBV6-3
TGTGCCAGCAGTTTAAAAGGGAGTGGGGCCAACGTCCTGACTTTC
CASSLKGSGANVLTF
>TRBJ2-7|TRBD1|many|TRBV12-3/TRBV12-4
TGTGCCAGCAGTTTAGCCCGGGACAGGGCCGAGCAGTACTTC
CASSLARDRAEQYF
>TRBJ2-5|-|-|TRBV28
TGTGCCAGCAGTCAGACGGGAAAGGGGGAGACCCAGTGCTTC
CASSQTGKGETQCF
>TRBJ2-3|-|many|TRBV2
TGTGCCAGCAGTGTAGAATCAGGCCTTAGCACAGATACGCAGTATTTT
CASSVESGLSTDTQYF
>TRBJ2-7|-|many|TRBV4-1
TGCGCCAGCAGCCTCCCGCGAGGAGGGGAGCAGTACTTC
CASSLPRGGEQYF
>TRBJ1-2|-|few|TRBV30
TGTGCCTGGACCGGACTGCAGAGCTACACCTTC
CAWTGLQSYTF
>TRBJ2-3|TRBD2|many|TRBV29-1
TGCAGCGTTGAAGAAAGGCTAGCGGGGCTCACAGATACGCAGTATTTT
CSVEERLAGLTDTQYF
>TRBJ2-3|-|many|TRBV5-1
TGCGCCAGCAGCTTGAAAGGACAACTCAAGATCACAGATACGCAGTATTTT
CASSLKGQLKITDTQYF
>TRBJ2-1|-|many|TRBV7-9
TGTGCCAGCAGCTTAGGATGGCAAAGCGAATATAATGAGCAGTTCTTC
CASSLGWQSEYNEQFF
>TRBJ2-5|TRBD1|many|TRBV12-3/TRBV12-4
TGTGCCAGCAGTTTAGCGCGGACAGGGCGCGAGACCCAGTACTTC
CASSLARTGRETQYF
>TRBJ1-5|TRBD1|-|TRBV7-6
TGTGCCAGCAGCTCCTTACCCCCCGACAGGGGCAATAGCAATCAGCCCCAGCATTTT
CASSSLPPDRGNSNQPQHF
>TRBJ2-7|-|-|TRBV30
TGTGCCTGGAGCCCAAGGCTGCAGTTTTCCTACGAGCAGTACTTC
CAWSPRLQFSYEQYF
>TRBJ2-2|TRBD2|-|TRBV28
TGTGCCAGCAGTGCCGGGACTAGCGGGAGTCCCGGGGAGCTGTTTTTT
CASSAGTSGSPGELFF
>TRBJ2-5|TRBD1|many|TRBV9
TGTGCCAGCAGCGACACGACAGGGGTGGCAGAGACCCAGTACTTC
CASSDTTGVAETQYF
>TRBJ1-2|-|-|TRBV6-1
TGTGCCAGCAGACTGGCCTCAAGTAGTGGCTACACCTTC
CASRLASSSGYTF
>TRBJ2-7|TRBD1|many|TRBV6-1
TGTGCCAGCACCCCGGGACAGCCTGGCGAGCAGTACTTC
CASTPGQPGEQYF